The sequence of this T cell receptor (beta chain) was determined in a study of shared clonotypes between healthy human individuals. Every donor was a Caucasian adult from Nashville, Tennessee. Assay used: immunoSEQ multiplex PCR; TCRdb lists only in-frame clones, some missing. The table lists approximately 2.5 million clones, over 85% of them singletons. V lost 0 bases and J lost 7; bases outside the gene matches: 10. This CDR3 has 16 amino acids. Germline CDR1 and CDR2: SGHDN and FVKESK. The J gene is TRBJ2-3, the V gene TRBV14; 7 bases fit TRBD2. The sequencing sample was made of naive CD4+ T cells from PBMCs. Subset reported: CD45RA+ positively selected. This sequence was found in a man aged 18 to 30 in good health. Some clones in this sample may be carry-over from other donors' samples. In nucleotides, the CDR3 is TGTGCCAGCAGCCAAGATTCTAGCGGAGATGTGTATACGCAGTATTTT. Translated: CASSQDSSGDVYTQYF.